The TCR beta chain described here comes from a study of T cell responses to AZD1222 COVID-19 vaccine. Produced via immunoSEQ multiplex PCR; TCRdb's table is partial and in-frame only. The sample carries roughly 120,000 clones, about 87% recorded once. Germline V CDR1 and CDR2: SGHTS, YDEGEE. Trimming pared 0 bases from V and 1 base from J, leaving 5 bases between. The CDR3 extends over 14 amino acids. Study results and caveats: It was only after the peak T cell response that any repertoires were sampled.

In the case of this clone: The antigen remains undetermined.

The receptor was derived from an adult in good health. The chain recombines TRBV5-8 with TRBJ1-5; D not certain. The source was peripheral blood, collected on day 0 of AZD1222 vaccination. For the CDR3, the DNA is TGTGCCAGCAGCTTGGCCCAAAGCAATCAGCCCCAGCATTTT. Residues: CASSLAQSNQPQHF.